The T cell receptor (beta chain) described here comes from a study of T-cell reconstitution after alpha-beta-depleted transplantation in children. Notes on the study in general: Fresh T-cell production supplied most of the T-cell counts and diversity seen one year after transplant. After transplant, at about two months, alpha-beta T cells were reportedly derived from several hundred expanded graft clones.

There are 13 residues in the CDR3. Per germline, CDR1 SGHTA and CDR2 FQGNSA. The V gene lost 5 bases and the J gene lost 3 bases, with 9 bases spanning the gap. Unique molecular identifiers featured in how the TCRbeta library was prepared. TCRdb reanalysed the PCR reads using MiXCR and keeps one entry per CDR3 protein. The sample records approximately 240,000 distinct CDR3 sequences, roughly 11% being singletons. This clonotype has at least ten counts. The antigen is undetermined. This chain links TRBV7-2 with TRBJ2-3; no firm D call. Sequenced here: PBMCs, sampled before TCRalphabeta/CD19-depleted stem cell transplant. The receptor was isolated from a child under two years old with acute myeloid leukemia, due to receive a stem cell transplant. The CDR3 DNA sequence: TGTGCCAGCAGCCCCCAGAGGACAGATACGCAGTATTTT. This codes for CASSPQRTDTQYF.